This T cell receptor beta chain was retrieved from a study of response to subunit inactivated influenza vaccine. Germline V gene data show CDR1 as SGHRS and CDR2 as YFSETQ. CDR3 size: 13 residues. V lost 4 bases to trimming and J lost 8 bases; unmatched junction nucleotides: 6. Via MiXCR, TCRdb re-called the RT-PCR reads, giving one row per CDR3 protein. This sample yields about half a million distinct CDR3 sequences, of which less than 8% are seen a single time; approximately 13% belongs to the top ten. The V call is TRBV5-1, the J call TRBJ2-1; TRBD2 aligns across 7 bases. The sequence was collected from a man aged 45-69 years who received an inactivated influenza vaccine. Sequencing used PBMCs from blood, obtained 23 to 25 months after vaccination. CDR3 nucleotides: TGCGCCAGCAGCCCCAGCGGGGAACATGAGCAGTTCTTC. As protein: CASSPSGEHEQFF.